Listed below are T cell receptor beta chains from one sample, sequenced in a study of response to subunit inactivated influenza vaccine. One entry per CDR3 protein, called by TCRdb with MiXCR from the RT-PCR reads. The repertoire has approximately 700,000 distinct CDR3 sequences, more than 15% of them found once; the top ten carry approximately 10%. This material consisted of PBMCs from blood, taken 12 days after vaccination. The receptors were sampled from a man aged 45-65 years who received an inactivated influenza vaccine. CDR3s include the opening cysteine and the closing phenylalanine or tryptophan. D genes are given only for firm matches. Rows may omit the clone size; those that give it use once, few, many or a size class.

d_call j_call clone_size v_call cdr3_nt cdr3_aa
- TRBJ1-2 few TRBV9 TGTGCCAGCAGCGAGGGGGTAAAAGATGGCTACACCTTC CASSEGVKDGYTF
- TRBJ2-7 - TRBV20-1 TGCAGTGCCCGAGCCGACAGTCCCTACGAGCAGTACTTC CSARADSPYEQYF
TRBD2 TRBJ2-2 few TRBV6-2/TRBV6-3 TGTGCCAGCAGACTAGCGGGAGTCGGGGAGCTGTTTTTT CASRLAGVGELFF
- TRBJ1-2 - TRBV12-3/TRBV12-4 TGTGCCAGCAGTTTAGTCGGACTCCGAGGCTACACCTTC CASSLVGLRGYTF
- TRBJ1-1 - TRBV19 TGTGCCAGTAGAGGGACGGGGAACCATATATTCACTGAAGCTTTCTTT CASRGTGNHIFTEAFF
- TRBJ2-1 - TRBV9 TGTGCCAGCAGCGAGAGGGACACACCCGGAGATGAGCAGTTCTTC CASSERDTPGDEQFF
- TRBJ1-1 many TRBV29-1 TGCAGCGTGCACGGGGGCGGATGGCGTTTAGCTGAAGCTTTCTTT CSVHGGGWRLAEAFF
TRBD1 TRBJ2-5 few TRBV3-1 TGTGCCAGCAGCCAACGGACAGGAGCGGACCAAGAGACCCAGTACTTC CASSQRTGADQETQYF
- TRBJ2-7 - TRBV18 TGTGCCAGTATGGCGGGGTTCCAAAACTACGAGCAGTACTTC CASMAGFQNYEQYF
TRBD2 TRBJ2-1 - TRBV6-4 TGTGCCAGCAGTGCACTAGCGGGAAGGTCAAATGAGCAGTTCTTC CASSALAGRSNEQFF
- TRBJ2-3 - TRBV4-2 TGTGCCAGCAGCCAAGGCGTCGACGGAGGCACAGATACGCAGTATTTT CASSQGVDGGTDTQYF
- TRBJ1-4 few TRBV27 TGTGCCAGTACAAGATGGGGCCTCGATGAAAAACTGTTTTTT CASTRWGLDEKLFF
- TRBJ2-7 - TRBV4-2 TGTGCCATGAGCTCCGGGCTCCACTCCTACGAGCAGTACTTC CAMSSGLHSYEQYF
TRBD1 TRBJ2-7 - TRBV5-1 TGCGCCAGCAAGCCCCGGGACAGCCTTTCCTACGAGCAGTACTTC CASKPRDSLSYEQYF
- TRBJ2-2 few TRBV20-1 TGCAGTGTTTGGAGAACCGGGGAGCTGTTTTTT CSVWRTGELFF
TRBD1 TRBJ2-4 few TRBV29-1 TGCAGCGTTGATGGTGACAGGGGAAACATTCAGTACTTC CSVDGDRGNIQYF
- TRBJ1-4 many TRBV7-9 TGTGCCAGCAGCTTAGCAGGGGCTAATGAAAAACTGTTTTTT CASSLAGANEKLFF
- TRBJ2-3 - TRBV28 TGTGCCAGCAGTGAAATTCAAGCGGATACGCAGTATTTT CASSEIQADTQYF
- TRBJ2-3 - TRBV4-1 TGCGCCAGCAGCCAAAGCGTACAGGGTACGCAGTATTTT CASSQSVQGTQYF
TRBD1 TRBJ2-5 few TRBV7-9 TGTGCCAGCAGCGGCCGGGACAGGGTTCAAGAGACCCAGTACTTC CASSGRDRVQETQYF
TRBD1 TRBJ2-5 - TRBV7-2 TGTGCCAGCAGCTTAGCCCCCAGGGGGCGAGAGACCCAGTACTTC CASSLAPRGRETQYF
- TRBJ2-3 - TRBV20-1 TGCAGTGCCCCCGCCCAAAGCACAGATACGCAGTATTTT CSAPAQSTDTQYF
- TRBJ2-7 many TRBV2 TGTGCCAGCGCAAGTTACGAGCAGTACTTC CASASYEQYF
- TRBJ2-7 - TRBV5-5 TGTGCCAGCAGCCCGCTCCGGGACCGTTTACCCGAGCAGTACTTC CASSPLRDRLPEQYF
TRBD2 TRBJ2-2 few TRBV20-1 TGCAGTGCTAGGGGTAGACTAGCAGCCGGGGAGCTGTTTTTT CSARGRLAAGELFF
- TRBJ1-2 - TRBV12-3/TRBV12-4 TGTGCCAGCAGTACATATGACAGTGCCGTAATCTTTGGCTACACCTTC CASSTYDSAVIFGYTF
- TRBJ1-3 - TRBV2 TGTGCCAGCAGAATAGACATGTCTGGAAACACCATATATTTT CASRIDMSGNTIYF
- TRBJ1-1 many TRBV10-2 TGCGCCAGCAGAAGGGCCGATTCTGAAGCTTTCTTT CASRRADSEAFF
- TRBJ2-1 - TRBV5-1 TGCGCCAGCAGCAAACAGGAGGTTTCCTACAATGAGCAGTTCTTC CASSKQEVSYNEQFF
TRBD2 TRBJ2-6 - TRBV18 TGTGCCAGCTCACCAGAACTAGCGGACTATTGGTACTTCTCTGGGGCCAACGTCCTGACTTTC CASSPELADYWYFSGANVLTF
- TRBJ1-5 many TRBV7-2 TGTGCCAGCAGCTTAGAAGGTCAGCCCCAGCATTTT CASSLEGQPQHF
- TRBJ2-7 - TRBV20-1 TGCAGTGCTATTGAGAGGACCTCCTACGAGCAGTACTTC CSAIERTSYEQYF
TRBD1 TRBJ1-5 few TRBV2 TGTGCCAGCAGCCCAACCTTCACAGGGGCCTATAGCAATCAGCCCCAGCATTTT CASSPTFTGAYSNQPQHF
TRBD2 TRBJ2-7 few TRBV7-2 TGTGCCAGCAGCTTAGAACTAGCGGGAATCTACGAGCAGTACTTC CASSLELAGIYEQYF
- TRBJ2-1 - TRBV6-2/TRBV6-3 TGTGCCAGCAGTTACGTATACGGGCGGAGCTTAGTAGCCCTCTACAATGAGCAGTTCTTC CASSYVYGRSLVALYNEQFF
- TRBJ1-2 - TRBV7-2 TGTGCCAGCAGCTTAGACCGAAGGGGCTACACCTTC CASSLDRRGYTF
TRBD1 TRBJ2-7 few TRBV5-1 TGCGCCAGCAGCTTGGCCCCCGGGACAGTACCGGGAGAGCAGTACTTC CASSLAPGTVPGEQYF
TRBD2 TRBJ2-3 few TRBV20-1 TGCAGTGCTAGAGTCGGCGGGAGGGGTACAGATACGCAGTATTTT CSARVGGRGTDTQYF
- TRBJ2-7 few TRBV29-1 TGCAGCGTTGCGATGCGGACCTCCTACGAGCAGTACTTC CSVAMRTSYEQYF